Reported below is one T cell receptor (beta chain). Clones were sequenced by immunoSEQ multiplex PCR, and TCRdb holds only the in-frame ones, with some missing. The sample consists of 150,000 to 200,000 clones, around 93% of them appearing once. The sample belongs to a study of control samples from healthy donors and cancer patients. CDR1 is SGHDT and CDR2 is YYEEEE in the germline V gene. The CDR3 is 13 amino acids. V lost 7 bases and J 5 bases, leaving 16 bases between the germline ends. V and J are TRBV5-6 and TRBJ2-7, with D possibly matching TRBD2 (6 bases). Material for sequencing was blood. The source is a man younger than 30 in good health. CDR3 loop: CASEPFGGDEQYF. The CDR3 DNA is TGTGCCAGCGAACCGTTCGGGGGAGACGAGCAGTACTTC.